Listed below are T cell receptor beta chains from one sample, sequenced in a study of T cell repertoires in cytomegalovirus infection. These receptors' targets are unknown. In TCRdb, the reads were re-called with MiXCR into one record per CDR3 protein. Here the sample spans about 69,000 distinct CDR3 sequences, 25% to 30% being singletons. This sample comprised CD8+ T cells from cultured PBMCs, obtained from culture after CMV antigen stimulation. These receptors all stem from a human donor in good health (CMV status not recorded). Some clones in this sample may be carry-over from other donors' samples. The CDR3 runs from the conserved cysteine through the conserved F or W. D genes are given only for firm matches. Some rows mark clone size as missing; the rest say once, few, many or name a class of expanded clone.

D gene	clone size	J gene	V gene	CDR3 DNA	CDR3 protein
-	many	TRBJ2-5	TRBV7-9	TGTGCCAGCAGCTTAGACAGGGACCAAGAGACCCAGTACTTC	CASSLDRDQETQYF
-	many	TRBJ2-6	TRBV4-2	TGTGCCAGCAGCCCGGGGGTCTCTGGGGCCAACGTCCTGACTTTC	CASSPGVSGANVLTF
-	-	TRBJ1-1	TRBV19	TGTGCCAGTAGTACCTCTCCTGGGAGAAGTACTGAAGCTTTCTTT	CASSTSPGRSTEAFF
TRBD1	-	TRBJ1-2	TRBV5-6	TGTGCCAGCAGCTCGACCGGGACAGGGTCGTCTACCTCCTATGGCTACACCTTC	CASSSTGTGSSTSYGYTF
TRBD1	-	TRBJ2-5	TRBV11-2	TGTGCCAGCAGTACCGGACAGGGGCTGCAAGAGACCCAGTACTTC	CASSTGQGLQETQYF
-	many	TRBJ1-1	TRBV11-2	TGTGCCGCGGACAGCTTGAACACTGAAGCTTTCTTT	CAADSLNTEAFF
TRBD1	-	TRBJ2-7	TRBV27	TGTGCCAGCAGTCCGGGACAGGAGGCCTACGAGCAGTACTTC	CASSPGQEAYEQYF
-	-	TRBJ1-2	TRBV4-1	TGCGCCAGCAGCCAAGAAGAGGGTGAGGGCTATGGCTACACCTTC	CASSQEEGEGYGYTF
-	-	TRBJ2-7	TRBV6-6	TGTGCCAGCAATCCAGCCGGTCCCTACGAGCAGTACTTC	CASNPAGPYEQYF
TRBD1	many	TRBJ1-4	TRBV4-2	TGTGCCAGCAGCCTACGGACAGGGGGAGATGAAAAACTGTTTTTT	CASSLRTGGDEKLFF
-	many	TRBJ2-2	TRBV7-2	TGTGCCAGCAGCTCGGACAGTCGGGGAACCGGGGAGCTGTTTTTT	CASSSDSRGTGELFF
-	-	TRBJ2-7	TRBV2	TGTGCCAGCAGTGAAGCAGTGAGGGTTCCGGATGAGCAGTACTTC	CASSEAVRVPDEQYF
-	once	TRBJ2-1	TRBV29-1	TGCAGCGTTGAGCGGGTGTACAATGAGCAGTTCTTC	CSVERVYNEQFF
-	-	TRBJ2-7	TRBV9	TGTGCCAGCAGCCCCCCAGGTAGGGGCGAGCAGTACTTC	CASSPPGRGEQYF
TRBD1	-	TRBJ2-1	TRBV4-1	TGCGCCAGCAGCCAAGATCCAGGGGGCGGGCGTGAGGAGCAGTTCTTC	CASSQDPGGGREEQFF
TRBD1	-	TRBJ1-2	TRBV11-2	TGTGCCAGCAGCCCTGGGATGGGGACAGGGGACTTAGCTAACTATGGCTACACCTTC	CASSPGMGTGDLANYGYTF
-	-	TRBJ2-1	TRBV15	TGTGCCACCAGGGGACCCCGGGACACCTCCTACAATGAGCAGTTCTTC	CATRGPRDTSYNEQFF
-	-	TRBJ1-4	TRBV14	TGTGCCAGCAGCCCAGGGTCGGCTAATGAAAAACTGTTTTTT	CASSPGSANEKLFF
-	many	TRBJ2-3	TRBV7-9	TGTGCCAGCAGCTTAGAGAGGGTCGACGCAGATACGCAGTATTTT	CASSLERVDADTQYF
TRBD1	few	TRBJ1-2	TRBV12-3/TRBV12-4	TGTGCCAGCAGTCTAGGGACAGGCATCTATGGCTACACCTTC	CASSLGTGIYGYTF
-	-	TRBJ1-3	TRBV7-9	TGTGCCAGCAGCTTACCGGGGGACACCATATATTTT	CASSLPGDTIYF
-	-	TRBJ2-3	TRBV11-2	TGTGCCAGCTCCCTGGGTCAAGATACGCAGTATTTT	CASSLGQDTQYF
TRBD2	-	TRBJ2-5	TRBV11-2	TGTGCCAGCAGCCCTGGCGGGCTAGCGGGTGGGCAAGAGACCCAGTACTTC	CASSPGGLAGGQETQYF
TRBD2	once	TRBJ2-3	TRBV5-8	TGTGCCAGCAGTCACGGGACTAGCGACGGCACAGATACGCAGTATTTT	CASSHGTSDGTDTQYF
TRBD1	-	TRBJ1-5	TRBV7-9	TGTGCCAGCAGCCCCGGGACAGGGGGAAATCAGCCCCAGCATTTT	CASSPGTGGNQPQHF
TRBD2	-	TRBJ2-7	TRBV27	TGTGCCAGCAGTTCCGGACTAGATGAGAACTTC	CASSSGLDENF
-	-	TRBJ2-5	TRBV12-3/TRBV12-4	TGTGCCAGCACCGAGACAGTGCAAGAGACCCAGTACTTC	CASTETVQETQYF
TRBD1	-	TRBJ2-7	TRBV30	TGTGCCTGGACCCCGGGACAGGGTTCGCTCGAGCAGTACTTC	CAWTPGQGSLEQYF
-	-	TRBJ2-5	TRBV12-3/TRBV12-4	TGTGCCAGCAGTTTATGGCAGGGGATTACGCGGGGGATCCAAGAGACCCAGTACTTC	CASSLWQGITRGIQETQYF
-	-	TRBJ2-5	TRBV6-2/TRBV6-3	TGTGCCAGCAGTTACTCGATGAACAGGGATCAAGAGACCCAGTACTTC	CASSYSMNRDQETQYF
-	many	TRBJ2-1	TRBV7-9	TGTGCCAGCAGCTTAGGGGTGAATGAGCAGTTCTTC	CASSLGVNEQFF
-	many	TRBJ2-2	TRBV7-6	TGTGCCAGCACCCAGGGGTCCAACACCGGGGAGCTGTTTTTT	CASTQGSNTGELFF
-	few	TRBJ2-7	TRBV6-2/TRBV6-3	TGTGCCAGCAGTTACGACGGGAGAGATAGTAGCGAGCAGTACTTC	CASSYDGRDSSEQYF
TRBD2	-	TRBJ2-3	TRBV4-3	TGCGCCAGCAGCCAAGATCGGGCGGGAGGGTTCACAGATACGCAGTATTTT	CASSQDRAGGFTDTQYF
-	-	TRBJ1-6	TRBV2	TGTGCCAGCAGTGGACCGGTCTCCTATAATTCACCCCTCCACTTT	CASSGPVSYNSPLHF
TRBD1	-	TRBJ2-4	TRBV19	TGTGCCAGCCCGGGACAGGGGTCTCGATATCCCCTTCAACAGGCCAAAAACATTCAGTACTTC	CASPGQGSRYPLQQAKNIQYF
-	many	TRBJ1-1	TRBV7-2	TGTGCCAGCAGCTTAGAACCAGCAAACACTGAAGCTTTCTTT	CASSLEPANTEAFF
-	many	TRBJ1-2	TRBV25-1	TGTGCCAGCAGTGAGTCCGAGCTAAATGGCTACACCTTC	CASSESELNGYTF
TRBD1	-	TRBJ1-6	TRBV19	TGTGCCAGTAGTGAACAGGGGCATTCACCCCTCCACTTT	CASSEQGHSPLHF
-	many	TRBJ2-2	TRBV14	TGTGCCAGCAGCCAACGGGGTGCCGGGGAGCTGTTTTTT	CASSQRGAGELFF